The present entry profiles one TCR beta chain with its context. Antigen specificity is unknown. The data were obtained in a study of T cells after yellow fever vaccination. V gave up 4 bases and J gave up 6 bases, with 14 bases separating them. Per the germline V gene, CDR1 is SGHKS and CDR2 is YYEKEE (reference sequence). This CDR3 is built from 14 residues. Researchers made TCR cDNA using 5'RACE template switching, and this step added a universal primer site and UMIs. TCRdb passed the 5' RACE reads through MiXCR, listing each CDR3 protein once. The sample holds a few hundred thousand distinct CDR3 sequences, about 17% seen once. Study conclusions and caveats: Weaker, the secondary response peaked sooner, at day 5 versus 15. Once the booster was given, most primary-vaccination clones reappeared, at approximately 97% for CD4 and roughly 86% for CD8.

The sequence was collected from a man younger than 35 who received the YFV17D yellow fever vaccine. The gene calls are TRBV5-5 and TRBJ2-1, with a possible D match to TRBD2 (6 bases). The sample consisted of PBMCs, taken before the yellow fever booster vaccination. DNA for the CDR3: TGTGCCAGCAGCCATCCCGGGGGAAGCAATGAGCAGTTCTTC. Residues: CASSHPGGSNEQFF. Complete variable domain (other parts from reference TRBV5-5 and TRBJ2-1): DAGVTQSPTHLIKTRGQQVTLRCSPISGHKSVSWYQQVLGQGPQFIFQYYEKEERGRGNFPDRFSARQFPNYSSELNVNALLLGDSALYLCASSHPGGSNEQFFGPGTRLTVL.